This TCR beta chain is from a study of CD8 T cells in Susac syndrome (dated by TCRdb to the late 2010s). Regarding the complete study: Of the Susac syndrome patients who were sequenced, roughly six had clinically active disease and eight or nine were in clinical remission. The study used repertoire sequencing to test whether antigen drove CD8+ T cell activation and differentiation in Susac syndrome. Susac syndrome patients were therapy-naive, on corticosteroids (some also receiving IVIg), or on IVIg alone at blood withdrawal. On the study overall, not on this receptor specifically: No clonal expansion was detected in the CD4+ T cell repertoire of Susac syndrome patients. The number of individuals in the TCR sequencing and HLA analysis was recognized as being relatively small.

Peripheral blood CD8+ and CD4+ T cells from healthy donors, Susac syndrome patients and multiple sclerosis patients were profiled by high-throughput TCR beta sequencing. The Susac syndrome patients fulfilled recently defined diagnostic criteria for either definite or probable disease. Bulk CD8+ and CD4+ T cells were purified by magnetic negative isolation, while CD8+ TEMRA cells were enriched using FACS. Blood was collected in EDTA tubes and processed within 24 hours, with PBMCs isolated through density gradient centrifugation. PBMCs intended for TCR sequencing were frozen in liquid nitrogen and were later thawed in a 37 degrees C water bath. A purity of at least 90% was achieved for sorted or isolated CD4+, CD8+ and CD8+ TEMRA cells. RNA was extracted using the RNeasy kit, and roughly 0.5 to 1 ug of the RNA was reverse transcribed with random hexamers. The immunoSEQ multiplex PCR assay, which covers 54 Vbeta and 13 Jbeta segments, was used to amplify TCR beta CDR3 regions. To correct PCR amplification bias, a synthetic template baseline was used for both primer optimization and computational correction. In the paper's pipeline: Reads were annotated to V, D and J genes according to IMGT and were analyzed with immunoSEQ Analyzer, with only productive sequences retained. Clonality was computed as one minus Shannon entropy normalized by log2 of the number of productive unique sequences. For each patient and control, public and private clones were evaluated within the 100 most prevalent clones. Clones were defined as Susac-specific when absent from the healthy and MS cohorts, from approximately 1,100 published viral clones and from other ImmuneACCESS disease sequences. TCRdb itself trimmed the public reads at Q25 with fastp, ran MiXCR and retained productive beta chains. Records with the same CDR3 protein are collapsed into one entry carrying the most frequent genes and DNA. What appears here as the V and J calls and clone size reflects TCRdb's work, not the paper's. In this sample the table shows about 210,000 distinct CDR3 sequences, 85% to 95% of which occur a single time. The ten most abundant clones make up 0.15% to 0.2% of the sample.

Points on this clonotype: Its antigen is unknown. Base qualities are missing; no much larger clone stands one base away.

The CDR3 sequence holds 15 residues, the cysteine and phenylalanine included. Of all the DNA, just the CDR3 is kept, 45 bases in frame from base 1. V and J lose 8 bases and 4 bases, and a span of 18 bases separates them. CDR1 and CDR2 are drawn from the germline V gene: MDHEN, SYDVKM. Sample: CD4+ T cells from PBMCs. The sequence was collected from a human donor with Susac syndrome. In this chain, TRBV28 is recombined with TRBJ1-3; the D gene identity is not certain. The CDR3 loop reads CASGVNQVEGNTIYF. Read as DNA, the sequence is TGTGCCAGCGGGGTCAACCAGGTAGAAGGAAACACCATATATTTT.